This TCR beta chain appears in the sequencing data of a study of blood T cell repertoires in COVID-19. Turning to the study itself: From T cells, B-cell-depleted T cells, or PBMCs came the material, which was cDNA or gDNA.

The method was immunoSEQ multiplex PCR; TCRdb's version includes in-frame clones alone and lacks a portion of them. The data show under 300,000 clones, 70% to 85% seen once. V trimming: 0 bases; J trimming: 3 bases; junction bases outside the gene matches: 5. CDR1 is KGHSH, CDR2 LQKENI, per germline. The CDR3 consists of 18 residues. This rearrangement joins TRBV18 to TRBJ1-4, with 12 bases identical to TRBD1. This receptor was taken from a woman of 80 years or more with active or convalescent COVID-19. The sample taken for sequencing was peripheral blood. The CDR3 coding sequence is TGTGCCAGCTCACCACCGCGGGGACAGGGGGCACCTAATGAAAAACTGTTTTTT. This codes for CASSPPRGQGAPNEKLFF.